This T cell receptor beta chain was documented in a study of T cells after yellow fever vaccination. In the study overall: In the case of low-cell-number fractions, SMART-Seq v4 Ultra Low Input was used for preparation.

This clonotype appeared many times. TCRdb redid the calling of the 5' RACE reads with MiXCR, one entry per CDR3 protein. This sample carries hundreds of thousands of distinct CDR3 sequences, 9.5% to 15% of them seen once, and the ten largest clones take 3% to 4%. This CDR3 is built from 13 residues. Germline values: CDR1 SQVTM, CDR2 ANQGSEA. V lost 4 bases, J lost 3 bases, and 5 bases stayed unmatched. Sequencing was performed on CD4+ T cells sorted from PBMCs, taken 15 days after the yellow fever booster vaccination. This receptor was identified in a man aged 18 to 30 who received the YFV17D yellow fever vaccine. This chain uses TRBV29-1 with TRBJ1-1; 7 positions agree with TRBD1. The CDR3 DNA is TGCAGCGTTGTGGGGACAGATTACACTGAAGCTTTCTTT. It codes for CSVVGTDYTEAFF.